This record looks at one TCR beta chain sequence and its context. The target antigen is unknown. Different DNA sequences within this sample yield the same CDR3. The sample originates from a study of shared clonotypes between healthy human individuals. General study results and limits: Tissue TCR repertoires likely differ from these blood-only repertoires. Generally, estimated richness proved larger in naive subsets than it did in memory subsets.

Trimming shortened V by 0 bases and J by 0 bases, and 4 bases separated the two germline ends. Per germline, CDR1 MGHDK and CDR2 SYGVNS. This CDR3 is 14 amino acids long. Selected positively for CCR7 and CD45RO-negative, naive CD8 cells excluded terminally differentiated effector memory CD45RA+ cells. Assay: immunoSEQ multiplex PCR; the TCRdb copy retains only in-frame clones and omits some. The sample records about 2 million clones, approximately 94% being singletons. The TCR sequence derives from a man between 18 and 29 years old in good health. Source material: naive CD8+ T cells sorted from blood. The gene calls are TRBV25-1 and TRBJ2-3; D gene ambiguous. The CDR3 DNA reads TGTGCCAGCAGTGAATACCGTAGCACAGATACGCAGTATTTT. This gives the protein CASSEYRSTDTQYF. Full variable domain (outside the CDR3, taken from reference TRBV25-1 and TRBJ2-3): EADIYQTPRYLVIGTGKKITLECSQTMGHDKMYWYQQDPGMELHLIHYSYGVNSTEKGDLSSESTVSRIRTEHFPLTLESARPSHTSQYLCASSEYRSTDTQYFGPGTRLTVL.